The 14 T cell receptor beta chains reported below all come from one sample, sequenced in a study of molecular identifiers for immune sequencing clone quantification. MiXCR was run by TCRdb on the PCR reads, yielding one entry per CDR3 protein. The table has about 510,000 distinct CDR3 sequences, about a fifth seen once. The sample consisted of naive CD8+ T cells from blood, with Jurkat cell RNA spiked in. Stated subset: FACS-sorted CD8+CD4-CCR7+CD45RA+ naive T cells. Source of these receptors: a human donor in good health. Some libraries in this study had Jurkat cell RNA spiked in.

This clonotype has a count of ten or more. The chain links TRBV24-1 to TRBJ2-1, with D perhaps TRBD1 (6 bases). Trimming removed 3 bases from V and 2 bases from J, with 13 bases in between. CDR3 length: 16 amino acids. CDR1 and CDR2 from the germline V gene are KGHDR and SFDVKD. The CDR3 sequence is CATSDGPGAPYNEQFF. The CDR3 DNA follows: TGTGCCACCAGTGATGGTCCAGGGGCCCCCTACAATGAGCAGTTCTTC.

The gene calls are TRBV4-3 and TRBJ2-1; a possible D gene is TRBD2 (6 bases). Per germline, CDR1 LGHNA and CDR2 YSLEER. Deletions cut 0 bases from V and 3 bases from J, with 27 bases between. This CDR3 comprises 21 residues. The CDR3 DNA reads TGCGCCAGCAGCCAAGATTGGCAGGGCGGGACTCGACAACCCAACTACAATGAGCAGTTCTTC. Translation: CASSQDWQGGTRQPNYNEQFF.

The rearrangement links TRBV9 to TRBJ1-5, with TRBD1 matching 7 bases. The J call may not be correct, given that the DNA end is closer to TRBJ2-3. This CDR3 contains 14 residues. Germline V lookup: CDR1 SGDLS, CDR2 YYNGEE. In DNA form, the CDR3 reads TGTGCCAGCAGCTTGTCAGGGGGTGGTGAGCCCCAGTATTTT. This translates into CASSLSGGGEPQYF.

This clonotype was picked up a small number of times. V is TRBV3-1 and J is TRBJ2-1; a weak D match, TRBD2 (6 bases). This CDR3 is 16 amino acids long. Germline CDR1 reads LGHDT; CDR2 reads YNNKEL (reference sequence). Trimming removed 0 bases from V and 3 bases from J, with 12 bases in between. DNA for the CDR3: TGTGCCAGCAGCCAAGAGCATAGCGGACTCTACAATGAGCAGTTCTTC. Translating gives CASSQEHSGLYNEQFF.

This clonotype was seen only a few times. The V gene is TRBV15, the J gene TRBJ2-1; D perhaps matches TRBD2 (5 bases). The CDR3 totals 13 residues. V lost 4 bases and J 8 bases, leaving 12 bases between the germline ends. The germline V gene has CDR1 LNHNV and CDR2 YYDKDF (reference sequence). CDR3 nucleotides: TGTGCCACCAGCACTGAAGCGGTCGATGAGCAGTTCTTC. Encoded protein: CATSTEAVDEQFF.

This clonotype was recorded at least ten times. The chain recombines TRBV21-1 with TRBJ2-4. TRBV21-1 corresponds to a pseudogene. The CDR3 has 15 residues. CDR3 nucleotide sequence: TGTGCCAGCAGCAAAGTAGGACGGGTAAAAAACATTCAGTACTTC. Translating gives CASSKVGRVKNIQYF.

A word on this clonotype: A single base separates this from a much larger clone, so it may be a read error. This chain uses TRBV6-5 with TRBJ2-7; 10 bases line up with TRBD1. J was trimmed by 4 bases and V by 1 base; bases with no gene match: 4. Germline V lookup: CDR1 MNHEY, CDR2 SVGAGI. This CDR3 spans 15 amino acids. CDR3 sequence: CASSYWTGGSYEQYF. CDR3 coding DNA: TGTGCCAGCAGTTACTGGACAGGGGGGTCATACGAGCAGTACTTC.

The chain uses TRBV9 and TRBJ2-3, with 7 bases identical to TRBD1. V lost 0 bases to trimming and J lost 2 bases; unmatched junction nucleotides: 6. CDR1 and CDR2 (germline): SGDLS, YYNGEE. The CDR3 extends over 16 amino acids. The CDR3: CASSVGGTASTDTQYF. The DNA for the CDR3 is TGTGCCAGCAGCGTAGGGGGGACAGCTTCCACAGATACGCAGTATTTT.

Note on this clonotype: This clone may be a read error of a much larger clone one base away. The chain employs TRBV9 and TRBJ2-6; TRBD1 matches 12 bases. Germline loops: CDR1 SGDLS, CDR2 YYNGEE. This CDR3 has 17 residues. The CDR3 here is CASSEGQGAFGANVPTF. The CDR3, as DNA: TGTGCCAGCAGCGAGGGACAGGGGGCGTTCGGGGCCAACGTCCCGACTTTC.

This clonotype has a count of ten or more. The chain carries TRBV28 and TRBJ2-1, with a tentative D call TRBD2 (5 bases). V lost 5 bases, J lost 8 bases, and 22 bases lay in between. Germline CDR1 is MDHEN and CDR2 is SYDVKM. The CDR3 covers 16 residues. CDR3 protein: CASSPARQEVPDEQFF. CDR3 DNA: TGTGCCAGCAGTCCCGCTCGCCAGGAGGTGCCGGATGAGCAGTTCTTC.

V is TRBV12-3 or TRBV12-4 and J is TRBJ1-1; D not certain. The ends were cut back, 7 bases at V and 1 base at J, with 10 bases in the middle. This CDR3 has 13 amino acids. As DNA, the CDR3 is TGTGCCAGCACCCCTTATTCGAACACTGAAGCTTTCTTT. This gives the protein CASTPYSNTEAFF.

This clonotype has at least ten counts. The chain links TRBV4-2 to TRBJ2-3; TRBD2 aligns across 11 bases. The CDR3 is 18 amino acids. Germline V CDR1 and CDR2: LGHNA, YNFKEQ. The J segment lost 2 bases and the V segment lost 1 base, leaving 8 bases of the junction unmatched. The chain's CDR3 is CASSQVASGRFVTDTQYF. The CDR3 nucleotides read TGTGCCAGCAGCCAAGTAGCTAGCGGGAGGTTTGTCACAGATACGCAGTATTTT.

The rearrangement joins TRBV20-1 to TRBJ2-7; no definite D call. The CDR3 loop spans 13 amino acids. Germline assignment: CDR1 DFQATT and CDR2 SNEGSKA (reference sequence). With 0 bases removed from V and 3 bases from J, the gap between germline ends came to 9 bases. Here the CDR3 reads CSARDTTDYEQYF. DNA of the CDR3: TGCAGTGCTAGAGATACAACGGACTACGAGCAGTACTTC.

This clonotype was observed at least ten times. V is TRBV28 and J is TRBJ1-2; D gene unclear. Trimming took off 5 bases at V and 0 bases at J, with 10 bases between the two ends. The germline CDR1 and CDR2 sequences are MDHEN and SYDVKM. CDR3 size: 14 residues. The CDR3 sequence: CASSPPSANYGYTF. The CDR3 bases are TGTGCCAGCAGTCCCCCGTCCGCTAACTATGGCTACACCTTC.